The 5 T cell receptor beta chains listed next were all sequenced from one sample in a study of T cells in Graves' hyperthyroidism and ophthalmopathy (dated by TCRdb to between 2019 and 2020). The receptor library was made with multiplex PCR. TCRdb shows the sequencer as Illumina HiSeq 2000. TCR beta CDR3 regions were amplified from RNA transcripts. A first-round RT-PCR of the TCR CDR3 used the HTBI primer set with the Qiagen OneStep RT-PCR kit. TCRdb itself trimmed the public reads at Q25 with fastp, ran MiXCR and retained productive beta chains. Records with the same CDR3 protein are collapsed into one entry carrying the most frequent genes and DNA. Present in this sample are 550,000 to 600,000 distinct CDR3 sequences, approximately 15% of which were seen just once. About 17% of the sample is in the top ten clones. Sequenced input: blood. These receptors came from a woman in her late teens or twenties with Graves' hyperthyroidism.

Written as DNA, the CDR3 is TGTGCCAGCAGACTAGCGGGAGTGGGGGGGATCTACGAGCAGTACTTC. Amino acids: CASRLAGVGGIYEQYF. This chain connects TRBV19 to TRBJ2-7; 12 bases match TRBD2. The CDR3 loop spans 16 amino acids. The germline CDR1 and CDR2 sequences are LNHDA and SQIVND (reference sequence). The V segment lost 9 bases and the J segment 3 bases; nucleotides outside the gene matches: 12.

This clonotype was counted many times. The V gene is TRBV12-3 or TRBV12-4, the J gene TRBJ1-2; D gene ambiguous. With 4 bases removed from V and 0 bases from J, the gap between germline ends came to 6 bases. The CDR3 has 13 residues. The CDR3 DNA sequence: TGTGCCAGCAGTTGGGATTCTAACTATGGCTACACCTTC. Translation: CASSWDSNYGYTF.

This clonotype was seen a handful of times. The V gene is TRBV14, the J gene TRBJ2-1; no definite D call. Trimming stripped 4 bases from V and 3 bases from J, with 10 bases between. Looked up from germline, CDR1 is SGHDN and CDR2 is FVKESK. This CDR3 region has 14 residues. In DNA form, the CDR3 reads TGTGCCAGCAGCCTGGATCGCTACTACAATGAGCAGTTCTTC. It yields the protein CASSLDRYYNEQFF.

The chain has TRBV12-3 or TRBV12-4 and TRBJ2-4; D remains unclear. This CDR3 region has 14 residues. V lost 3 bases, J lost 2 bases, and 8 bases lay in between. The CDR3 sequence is CASSFRQSKNIQYF. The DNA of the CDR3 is TGTGCCAGCAGTTTCAGGCAATCCAAAAACATTCAGTACTTC.

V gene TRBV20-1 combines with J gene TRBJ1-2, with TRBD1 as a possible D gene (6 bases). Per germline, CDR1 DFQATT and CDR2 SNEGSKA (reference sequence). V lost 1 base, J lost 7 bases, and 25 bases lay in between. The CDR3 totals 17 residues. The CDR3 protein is CSARVSPSRQGYSGYTF. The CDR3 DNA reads TGCAGTGCTAGAGTATCCCCATCCCGGCAGGGGTACTCTGGCTACACCTTC.